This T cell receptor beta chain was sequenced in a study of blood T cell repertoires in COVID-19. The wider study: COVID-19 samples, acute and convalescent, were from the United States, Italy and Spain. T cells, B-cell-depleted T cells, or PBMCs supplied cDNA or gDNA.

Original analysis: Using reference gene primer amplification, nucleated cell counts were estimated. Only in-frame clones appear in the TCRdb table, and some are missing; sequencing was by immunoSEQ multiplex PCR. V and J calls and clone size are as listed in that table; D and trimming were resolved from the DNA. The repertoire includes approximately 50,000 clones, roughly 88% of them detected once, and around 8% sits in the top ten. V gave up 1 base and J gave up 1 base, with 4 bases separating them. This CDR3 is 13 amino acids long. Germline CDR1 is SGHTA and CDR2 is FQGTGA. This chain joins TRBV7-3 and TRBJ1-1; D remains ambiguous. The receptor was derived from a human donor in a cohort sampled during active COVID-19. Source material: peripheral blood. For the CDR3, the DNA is TGTGCCAGCAGCTTAAACAGGAACACTGAAGCTTTCTTT. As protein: CASSLNRNTEAFF.